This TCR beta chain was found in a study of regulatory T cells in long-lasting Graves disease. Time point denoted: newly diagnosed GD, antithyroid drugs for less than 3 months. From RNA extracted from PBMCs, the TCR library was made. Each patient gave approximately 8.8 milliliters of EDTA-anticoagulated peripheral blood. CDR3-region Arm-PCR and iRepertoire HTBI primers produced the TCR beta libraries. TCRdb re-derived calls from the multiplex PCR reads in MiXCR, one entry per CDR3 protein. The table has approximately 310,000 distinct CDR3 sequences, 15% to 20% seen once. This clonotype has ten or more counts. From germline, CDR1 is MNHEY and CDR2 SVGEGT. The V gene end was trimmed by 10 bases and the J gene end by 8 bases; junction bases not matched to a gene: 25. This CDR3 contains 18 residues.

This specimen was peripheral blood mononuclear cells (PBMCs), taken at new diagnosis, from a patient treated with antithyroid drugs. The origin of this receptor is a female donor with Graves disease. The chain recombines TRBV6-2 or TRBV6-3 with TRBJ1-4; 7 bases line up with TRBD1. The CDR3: CAISGTAGRQVPTEKLFF. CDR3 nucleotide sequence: TGTGCCATTTCAGGGACAGCGGGTCGACAGGTACCAACCGAAAAACTGTTTTTT.